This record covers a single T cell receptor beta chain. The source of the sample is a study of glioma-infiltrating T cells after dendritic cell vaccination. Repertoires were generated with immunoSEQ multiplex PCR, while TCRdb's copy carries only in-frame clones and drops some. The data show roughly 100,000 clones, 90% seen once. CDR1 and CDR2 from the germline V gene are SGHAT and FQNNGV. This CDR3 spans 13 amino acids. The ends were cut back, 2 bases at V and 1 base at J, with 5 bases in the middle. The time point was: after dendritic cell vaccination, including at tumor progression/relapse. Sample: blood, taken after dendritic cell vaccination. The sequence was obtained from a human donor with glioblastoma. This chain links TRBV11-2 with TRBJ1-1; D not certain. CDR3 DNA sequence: TGTGCCAGCAGCTTACGGGGGAACACTGAAGCTTTCTTT. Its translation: CASSLRGNTEAFF.